The sequence of this T cell receptor (beta chain) was determined in a study of blood T cell repertoires in COVID-19. Using immunoSEQ multiplex PCR, the repertoire was profiled, and TCRdb retains in-frame clones only, with some absent. The table has 150,000 to 190,000 clones, around four fifths seen once. The CDR3 is 15 amino acids. V dropped 6 bases and J dropped 6 bases, with 15 bases sitting between them. In germline, CDR1 is MNHEY, CDR2 SVGAGI. V is TRBV6-5 and J is TRBJ1-6; perhaps TRBD1 as D (5 bases). The sequencing sample was made of PBMCs or T cells enriched from blood (not recorded which). This TCR was recovered from a man aged 50 to 59 who had recovered from COVID-19. The CDR3, as DNA: TGTGCCAGCAGGGGAGGGCAGGGAGGTAATTCACCCCTCCACTTT. Its protein is CASRGGQGGNSPLHF.